This T cell receptor beta chain emerged from a study of CD8 T cells in ankylosing spondylitis. This clonotype was seen a handful of times. The antigen is undetermined. Study results and caveats: Clones linked to disease were reported to show significant enrichment in matched ankylosing spondylitis synovial fluid. Earlier literature documents some of the motif variants in reactive arthritis synovial fluid and blood. A TCR beta motif of eight highly homologous variants appeared characteristic of ankylosing spondylitis blood. A CD8+ phenotype characterized the disease-linked clones, which were relatively rare in peripheral blood.

Quantitative 5'-RACE with molecular barcodes produced the TCR beta libraries. In TCRdb, the 5' RACE reads were re-called with MiXCR into one record per CDR3 protein. The sample gives some 330,000 distinct CDR3 sequences, 7% to 9% of which show up once; about 14% is in the top ten. The V gene's germline CDR1 is SEHNR and CDR2 FQNEAQ (reference sequence). V shed 11 bases, J shed 2 bases, and the junction held 10 bases outside the gene matches. This CDR3 contains 14 residues. The sequence was obtained from a male donor with ankylosing spondylitis. The specimen was blood, either unsorted or a sorted T cell fraction (not recorded which). This chain uses TRBV7-9 with TRBJ2-7, with 9 positions matching TRBD2. CDR3: CAGGSAGGPYEQYF. The CDR3 DNA is TGTGCCGGAGGATCAGCGGGAGGACCCTACGAGCAGTACTTC.